One and the same sample provided the 10 T cell receptor beta chains below, sequenced in a study of T cell repertoires in cytomegalovirus infection. TCRdb recomputed calls from the reads with MiXCR, one row per CDR3 protein. The profile covers about 920,000 distinct CDR3 sequences, with less than 35% appearing a single time and roughly 13% taken by the ten largest. For these receptors, no antigen is known. The starting material was cultured CD8+ T cells from PBMCs, obtained from culture after CMV antigen stimulation. The receptor source for this set is a human donor in good health (CMV status not recorded). Some clones in this sample may be carry-over from other donors' samples.

This sequence joins TRBV7-2 and TRBJ1-1; a weak D match, TRBD1 (5 bases). With 5 bases removed from V and 5 bases from J, the gap between germline ends came to 15 bases. The CDR3 contains 14 residues. The V gene's germline CDR1 is SGHTA and CDR2 FQGNSA. The CDR3 coding sequence is TGTGCCAGCAGCCCCTATGGGGGTCTGACTGAAGCTTTCTTT. This codes for CASSPYGGLTEAFF. Full variable domain (rest looked up from reference TRBV7-2 and TRBJ1-1): GAGVSQSPSNKVTEKGKDVELRCDPISGHTALYWYRQSLGQGLEFLIYFQGNSAPDKSGLPSDRFSAERTGGSVSTLTIQRTQQEDSAVYLCASSPYGGLTEAFFGQGTRLTVV.

This chain uses TRBV10-3 with TRBJ1-1; 12 nucleotides agree with TRBD1. The germline V gene encodes CDR1 ENHRY and CDR2 SYGVKD. The CDR3 runs 17 residues. The V segment lost 2 bases and the J segment 4 bases; nucleotides outside the gene matches: 8. The CDR3 nucleotides are TGTGCCATCAGTGAGGGCCGGGACAGGGGGCTGAGCACTGAAGCTTTCTTT. Translation gives CAISEGRDRGLSTEAFF.

This clonotype appeared many times. J is TRBJ1-1 and V is TRBV12-3 or TRBV12-4; D may be TRBD1 (6 bases). The V end was cut by 7 bases, the J end by 4 bases, with 19 bases between. This CDR3 is built from 15 residues. For the CDR3, the DNA is TGTGCCAGCAATGACTTACAGGGAATTCCCACTGAAGCTTTCTTT. This translates into CASNDLQGIPTEAFF.

This chain's CDR3 is CASSWAGGWAEAFF. DNA for the CDR3: TGTGCCAGCAGTTGGGCAGGCGGTTGGGCTGAAGCTTTCTTT. This chain links TRBV27 with TRBJ1-1; D remains unclear. The CDR3 length is 14 residues. CDR1 is MNHEY and CDR2 is SMNVEV in the germline V gene (reference sequence). V gave up 4 bases and J gave up 6 bases, with 15 bases separating them.

Notes on this clonotype: Given a much more abundant clone one base away, this may be a read error. The genes are TRBV7-6 and TRBJ2-1; 8 bases agree with TRBD2. The CDR3 runs 14 residues. CDR1 is SGHVS, CDR2 FNYEAQ, per germline. The CDR3 bases are TGTGTCAGCAGCCCGGGACTAGGCGGCAATGAGCAGTTCTTC. This codes for CVSSPGLGGNEQFF. Based on the CDR3 plus reference TRBV7-6 and TRBJ2-1, the full variable domain is GAGVSQSPRYKVTKRGQDVALRCDPISGHVSLYWYRQALGQGPEFLTYFNYEAQQDKSGLPNDRFSAERPEGSISTLTIQRTEQRDSAMYRCVSSPGLGGNEQFFGPGTRLTVL.

This clonotype showed up just once. This chain connects TRBV5-5 to TRBJ1-3; a weak D match, TRBD1 (6 bases). V lost 4 bases and J 4 bases, leaving 18 bases between the germline ends. CDR1 is SGHKS, CDR2 YYEKEE, per germline (reference sequence). The CDR3 is 16 amino acids. CDR3 residues: CASSPDATGKGNTIYF. CDR3 DNA sequence: TGTGCCAGCAGCCCGGACGCAACAGGGAAAGGAAACACCATATATTTT.

The chain combines TRBV4-3 with TRBJ2-1, with TRBD2 identical over 13 bases. The length of the CDR3 is 15 residues. Germline V gene lookup returns CDR1 LGHNA and CDR2 YSLEER. The V gene end was trimmed by 1 base and the J gene end by 7 bases; junction bases not matched to a gene: 1. The CDR3 loop is CASSQGTSGGNEQFF. CDR3 bases: TGCGCCAGCAGCCAAGGGACTAGCGGGGGAAATGAGCAGTTCTTC.

The V call is TRBV7-6, the J call TRBJ2-1; D ambiguous. V gave up 5 bases and J gave up 1 base, with 15 bases separating them. Per the germline V gene, CDR1 is SGHVS and CDR2 is FNYEAQ. This CDR3 is 16 amino acids long. CDR3 coding DNA: TGTGCCAGCAGCCCGTCCCCGCGCGTGTCCTACAATGAGCAGTTCTTC. Residues: CASSPSPRVSYNEQFF.

This rearrangement joins TRBV15 to TRBJ1-1, with D unresolved. The V end was cut by 1 base, the J end by 0 bases, with 9 bases between. There are 15 residues in the CDR3. CDR1 and CDR2 (germline): LNHNV, YYDKDF (reference sequence). The CDR3 loop is CATSRGVAVNTEAFF. In DNA form, the CDR3 reads TGTGCCACCAGCAGAGGGGTGGCGGTGAACACTGAAGCTTTCTTT. The whole variable domain, remainder taken from reference TRBV15 and TRBJ1-1, is DAMVIQNPRYQVTQFGKPVTLSCSQTLNHNVMYWYQQKSSQAPKLLFHYYDKDFNNEADTPDNFQSRRPNTSFCFLDIRSPGLGDTAMYLCATSRGVAVNTEAFFGQGTRLTVV.

The CDR3 region is CASSYSSGSGELFF. In nucleotides, the CDR3 is TGTGCCAGCAGTTATTCGTCCGGATCCGGGGAGCTGTTTTTT. V gene TRBV6-5 combines with J gene TRBJ2-2; D is uncertain. Trimming shortened V by 3 bases and J by 6 bases, and 11 bases separated the two germline ends. Germline V CDR1 and CDR2: MNHEY, SVGAGI. The CDR3 extends over 14 amino acids.